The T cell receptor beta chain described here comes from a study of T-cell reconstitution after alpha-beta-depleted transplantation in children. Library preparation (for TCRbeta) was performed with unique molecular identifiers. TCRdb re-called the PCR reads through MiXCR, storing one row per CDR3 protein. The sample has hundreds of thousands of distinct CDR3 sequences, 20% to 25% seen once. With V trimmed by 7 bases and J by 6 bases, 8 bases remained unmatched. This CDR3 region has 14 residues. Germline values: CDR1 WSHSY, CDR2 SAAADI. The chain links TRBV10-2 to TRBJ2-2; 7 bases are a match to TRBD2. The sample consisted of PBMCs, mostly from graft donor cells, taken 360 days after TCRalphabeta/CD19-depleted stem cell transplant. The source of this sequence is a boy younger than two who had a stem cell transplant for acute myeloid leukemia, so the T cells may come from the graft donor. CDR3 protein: CASTPVGRSGELFF. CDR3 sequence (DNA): TGCGCCAGCACCCCTGTCGGGAGGTCCGGGGAGCTGTTTTTT.